These 5 T cell receptor beta chains originate from one sample sequenced in a study of regulatory T cells in long-lasting Graves disease. Time point in this sample: newly diagnosed GD, antithyroid drugs for less than 3 months. PBMCs provided the RNA from which the TCR library was made. Building the TCR beta libraries relied on iRepertoire HTBI primers, and CDR3 regions underwent Arm-PCR. MiXCR was run by TCRdb on the multiplex PCR reads, yielding one entry per CDR3 protein. The sample comprises approximately 400,000 distinct CDR3 sequences, under 15% of which are singletons, and about a sixth rests with the top ten. These data also formed part of another study, on T cells in Graves' hyperthyroidism and ophthalmopathy.

The material sequenced was peripheral blood mononuclear cells (PBMCs), taken at new diagnosis, from a patient treated with antithyroid drugs. The receptors originated from a woman aged 25 to 39 with Graves disease.

This clonotype was recorded many times. The genes are TRBV12-3 or TRBV12-4 and TRBJ2-1; 12 nucleotides line up with TRBD2. This CDR3 spans 16 amino acids. The ends lost 5 bases at V and 6 bases at J; junction bases unmatched: 8. DNA for the CDR3: TGTGCCAGCAGTCTCAACGGACTAGCGGGAATCAATGAGCAGTTCTTC. Protein: CASSLNGLAGINEQFF.

This clonotype was seen a handful of times. The chain has TRBV6-2 or TRBV6-3 and TRBJ2-1; the match to TRBD2 covers 12 bases. The trim removed 8 bases at V and 5 bases at J, leaving 7 bases unmatched. The CDR3 contains 15 residues. From germline, CDR1 is MNHEY and CDR2 SVGEGT. The CDR3 reads CASASSGRANNEQFF. In DNA form, the CDR3 reads TGTGCCAGCGCGTCTAGCGGGAGGGCCAACAATGAGCAGTTCTTC.

As to this clonotype: A junction end diverges from the germline sequence, so it may reflect a read error. This chain uses TRBV12-3 or TRBV12-4 with TRBJ2-1, with TRBD2 identical over 9 bases. The CDR3 extends over 16 amino acids. CDR3 coding DNA: TGTGCCACCAGTGATTTGGAGACTAGCGGCCGCAATGAGCAGTTCTTC. Its protein product is CATSDLETSGRNEQFF.

This clonotype was seen at least ten times. The V call is TRBV6-2 or TRBV6-3, the J call TRBJ2-1; possible D gene TRBD1, 6 bases. This CDR3 is built from 13 residues. V was clipped by 4 bases and J by 9 bases, with 13 bases between them. Germline values: CDR1 MNHEY, CDR2 SVGEGT. In DNA, the CDR3 is TGTGCCAGCAGTTTGACAGGTACGGGTGAGCAGTTCTTC. Residues: CASSLTGTGEQFF.

The V gene is TRBV7-9, the J gene TRBJ2-7, with 11 bases that match TRBD2. Germline lookup yields CDR1 SEHNR and CDR2 FQNEAQ (reference sequence). CDR3 length: 17 amino acids. With 5 bases clipped from V and 5 bases from J, the junction kept 14 bases outside the gene matches. Here the CDR3 DNA reads TGTGCCAGCAGCCGAGCGACTAGCGGGACCCTCGGGAACGAGCAGTACTTC. Its protein product is CASSRATSGTLGNEQYF.